This T cell receptor (beta chain) was obtained from a study of CD8 T cells in ankylosing spondylitis. This clonotype was counted between two and nine times. Antigen specificity is unknown. Study-wide results and caveats: Peripheral blood held disease-linked clones only at relatively low frequency, and these were CD8+. What seemed typical of ankylosing spondylitis blood was a TCR beta motif built from eight highly homologous variants. The study looked at matched synovial fluid samples from ankylosing spondylitis patients. Disease-linked clones were reported to be significantly enriched there. Reports of some motif variants in reactive arthritis synovial fluid and blood predate this one.

This CDR3 has 14 amino acids. Trimming left V 7 bases short and J 3 bases short, with 13 bases between. Quantitative barcoded 5'-RACE was used to prepare TCR beta libraries. TCRdb used MiXCR to reprocess the 5' RACE reads, holding one entry per CDR3 protein. The table shows fewer than 400,000 distinct CDR3 sequences, with about 22% occurring only once. The receptor's source is a male donor with ankylosing spondylitis. The sample taken for sequencing was blood, either unsorted or a sorted T cell fraction (not recorded which). The chain links TRBV12-3 or TRBV12-4 to TRBJ2-1; no definite D call. The CDR3 region is CASILRGDYNEQFF. In nucleotides, the CDR3 is TGTGCCAGCATTCTACGAGGTGACTACAATGAGCAGTTCTTC.